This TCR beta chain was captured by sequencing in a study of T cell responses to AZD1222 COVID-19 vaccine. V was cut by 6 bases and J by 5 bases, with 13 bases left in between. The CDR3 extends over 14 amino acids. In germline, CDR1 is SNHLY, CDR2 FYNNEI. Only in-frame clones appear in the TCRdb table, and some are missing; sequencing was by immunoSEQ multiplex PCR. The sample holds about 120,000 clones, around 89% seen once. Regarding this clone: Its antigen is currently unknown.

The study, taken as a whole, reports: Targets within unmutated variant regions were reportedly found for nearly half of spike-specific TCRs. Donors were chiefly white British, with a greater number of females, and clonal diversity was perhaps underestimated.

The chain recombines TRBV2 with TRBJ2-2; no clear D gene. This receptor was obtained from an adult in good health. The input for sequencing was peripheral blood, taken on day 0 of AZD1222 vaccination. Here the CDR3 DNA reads TGTGCCAGCAGGGGCGCTCGGAATACCGGGGAGCTGTTTTTT. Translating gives CASRGARNTGELFF.